Detailed here is one T cell receptor (beta chain). What it binds is unknown. This sample was included in a study of shared clonotypes between healthy human individuals. For the study at large: CD8 memory received one plate per donor, CD8 naive two, CD4 memory three and CD4 naive three. The study, taken as a whole, reports: Inspection by rarefaction showed sorted-subset sequencing to be incomplete despite large depth.

Sorted-subset replicate PCR reactions were performed with approximately 0.2 ug DNA, corresponding to 30,000 to 35,000 T cell genomes. Sequencing used immunoSEQ multiplex PCR; TCRdb keeps in-frame clones, though not all of them. The data show 2 million to 3 million clones, over 85% seen once. V lost 0 bases and J lost 2; bases outside the gene matches: 11. This CDR3 comprises 17 residues. Per the germline V gene, CDR1 is SGHRS and CDR2 is YFSETQ. The sample taken for sequencing was naive CD4+ T cells from PBMCs. Subset meaning: CD45RA+ positively selected. The V gene is TRBV5-1, the J gene TRBJ2-7, with 7 positions matching TRBD2. This receptor was obtained from a man in his late teens or twenties in good health. Some clones in this sample may be carry-over from other donors' samples. The CDR3 DNA follows: TGCGCCAGCAGCTTGGCAGGTGGCGGGAGCGTCCCCTACGAGCAGTACTTC. Its translation: CASSLAGGGSVPYEQYF.